This T cell receptor beta chain was sequenced in a study of T cell changes during pregnancy in multiple sclerosis. The CDR3 is 15 amino acids. Trimming took 4 bases from V and 1 from J, leaving 14 bases between them. Germline assignment: CDR1 SEHNR and CDR2 FQNEAQ (reference sequence). Libraries were prepared by immunoSEQ multiplex PCR; TCRdb keeps only in-frame clonotypes and omits some of them. The data contain some 80,000 clones, just over 90% of them seen just once; the ten biggest clones take up 2.5% to 3%. The sequence was collected from a female donor with multiple sclerosis, enrolled in a pregnancy study. This specimen consisted of peripheral blood, obtained in the first trimester of pregnancy. The chain combines TRBV7-9 with TRBJ2-7, with D possibly TRBD1 on 6 matching bases. The CDR3 region is CASSSVRDNSYEQYF. The CDR3 region has the DNA TGTGCCAGCAGCTCGGTCCGGGACAATTCCTACGAGCAGTACTTC.